Below, 5 T cell receptor beta chains from the same sample are listed, as sequenced in a study of post-analysis software for immune sequencing data. TCR beta cDNA libraries included unique molecular identifiers. TCRdb recomputed calls from the PCR reads with MiXCR, one row per CDR3 protein. The sample lists 350,000 to 500,000 distinct CDR3 sequences; approximately 42% were seen once. Study-level results: Controls had lower frequencies than patients of about 5 TRBV segments, which included TRBV5-6, TRBV5-1 and TRBV20-1.

No antigens are known for them. Input material: blood. The receptor source for this set is a girl aged 2-10 years with multiple sclerosis.

The rearrangement uses TRBV20-1 and TRBJ2-1; 14 nucleotides align to TRBD2. V lost 2 bases and J lost 10; bases outside the gene matches: 7. This CDR3 has 15 amino acids. CDR1 and CDR2 from the germline V gene are DFQATT and SNEGSKA (reference sequence). The CDR3 sequence is CSARLGTSGSAEQFF. The CDR3 DNA sequence: TGCAGTGCTAGACTCGGGACTAGCGGGAGTGCAGAGCAGTTCTTC.

This chain links TRBV6-5 with TRBJ2-7, with 7 bases lining up with TRBD2. The CDR3 is 16 residues long. Germline CDR1 is MNHEY and CDR2 is SVGAGI. Trimming removed 0 bases from V and 2 bases from J; junction bases left unmatched: 7. This chain's CDR3 is CASSYSRASGAYEQYF. The CDR3 DNA reads TGTGCCAGCAGTTACTCGAGGGCTAGCGGAGCCTACGAGCAGTACTTC.

CDR3 sequence: CASSRMVGVYNEQFF. The CDR3 DNA reads TGTGCCAGCAGCCGCATGGTTGGAGTCTACAATGAGCAGTTCTTC. The chain recombines TRBV11-2 with TRBJ2-1; D is uncertain. CDR1 and CDR2 (germline): SGHAT, FQNNGV. This CDR3 has 15 residues. Trimming took off 5 bases at V and 3 bases at J, with 14 bases between the two ends.

This chain joins TRBV20-1 and TRBJ2-3, with TRBD2 matching 10 bases. J gave up 0 bases and V 5 bases, and 5 bases lay outside the gene matches. The CDR3 loop spans 15 amino acids. CDR1 and CDR2 from the germline V gene are DFQATT and SNEGSKA (reference sequence). CDR3 protein: CSAPGLAHSTDTQYF. The CDR3 region has the DNA TGCAGTGCTCCGGGACTAGCGCATAGCACAGATACGCAGTATTTT.

The V and J genes are TRBV6-6 and TRBJ2-7, with 13 bases that match TRBD2. Germline-derived CDR1 and CDR2 are MNHNY and SVGAGI (reference sequence). The junction had 9 bases not matched to a gene; V was cut back by 0 bases and J by 4 bases. This CDR3 region has 18 residues. CDR3 coding DNA: TGTGCCAGCAGTTACTCGCCGGGACTAGCGGGATCGCCTTACGAGCAGTACTTC. Translated: CASSYSPGLAGSPYEQYF.